One and the same sample provided the 24 T cell receptor beta chains below, sequenced in a study of blood T cell repertoires in COVID-19. TCRdb keeps only in-frame clones here, not all; method: immunoSEQ multiplex PCR. The sample records under 200,000 clones, around 80% being singletons. The sequenced material came from peripheral blood. Receptors originate from a man younger than 40 with active or convalescent COVID-19.

Comment on this clone: This sample includes further DNA sequences coding for the same CDR3. The rearrangement joins TRBV18 to TRBJ1-1, with D hard to call. The length of the CDR3 is 13 residues. V was pared by 3 bases and J by 1 base, with 6 bases between. Germline loops: CDR1 KGHSH, CDR2 LQKENI. The CDR3 sequence: CASSPGPNTEAFF. CDR3 coding DNA: TGTGCCAGCTCACCGGGCCCGAACACTGAAGCTTTCTTT.

The rearrangement uses TRBV11-2 and TRBJ2-7; D ambiguous. The CDR3 is 14 amino acids. The ends were cut back, 1 base at V and 2 bases at J, with 9 bases in the middle. Germline CDR1 and CDR2: SGHAT and FQNNGV. Written as DNA, the CDR3 is TGTGCCAGCAGCTTAGCCAGGCCCACCTACGAGCAGTACGTC. It yields the protein CASSLARPTYEQYV.

The genes are TRBV4-1 and TRBJ2-5; D is unresolved. This CDR3 has 11 residues. CDR1 is MGHRA, CDR2 YSYEKL, per germline. Trimming took off 3 bases at V and 7 bases at J, with 6 bases between the two ends. The CDR3 loop is CASSQLRTQYF. The CDR3 DNA reads as TGCGCCAGCAGCCAGTTGAGGACCCAGTACTTC.

This chain uses TRBV7-3 with TRBJ1-6; D is undetermined. The CDR3 contains 15 residues. Looked up from germline, CDR1 is SGHTA and CDR2 is FQGTGA. Trimming left V 2 bases short and J 6 bases short, with 11 bases between. The DNA for the CDR3 is TGTGCCAGCAGCTTAGGGAGGGCGAGTAATTCACCCCTCCACTTT. Its translation: CASSLGRASNSPLHF.

The CDR3 is CASSYGPRLNTEAFF. The DNA of the CDR3 is TGTGCCAGCAGTTACGGGCCACGGCTGAACACTGAAGCTTTCTTT. The chain carries TRBV6-5 and TRBJ1-1; D gene ambiguous. Per the germline V gene, CDR1 is MNHEY and CDR2 is SVGAGI. This CDR3 comprises 15 residues. Deletions cut 2 bases from V and 0 bases from J, with 10 bases between.

In this sample, this clone turned up a few times. The chain is built from TRBV5-8 and TRBJ1-5; 10 bases are a match to TRBD1. CDR1 is SGHTS and CDR2 is YDEGEE in the germline V gene. V lost 4 bases and J lost 5; bases outside the gene matches: 12. The length of the CDR3 is 17 residues. The CDR3 DNA reads as TGTGCCAGCAGCCCGGCTTTAGGACAGGGGGGGCATCAGCCCCAGCATTTT. Its translation: CASSPALGQGGHQPQHF.

This sequence joins TRBV15 and TRBJ2-3; no clear D. Germline values: CDR1 LNHNV, CDR2 YYDKDF (reference sequence). The CDR3 has 17 residues. Trimming cost V 0 bases and J 2 bases, with 15 bases left between them. The CDR3 reads CATSRDVETKFTDTQYF. CDR3 DNA: TGTGCCACCAGCAGAGACGTGGAGACCAAATTCACAGATACGCAGTATTTT.

This rearrangement joins TRBV5-4 to TRBJ2-3, with D possibly TRBD1 on 6 matching bases. The CDR3 extends over 15 amino acids. Trimming took 4 bases from V and 0 from J, leaving 12 bases between them. CDR1 SGHNT and CDR2 YYREEE come from the germline V gene (reference sequence). This chain's CDR3 is CASSPGVASTDTQYF. The DNA of the CDR3 is TGTGCCAGCAGCCCAGGGGTAGCGAGCACAGATACGCAGTATTTT.

The chain is built from TRBV7-3 and TRBJ1-5; tentatively, D is TRBD1 (5 bases). V was cut by 5 bases and J by 0 bases, with 11 bases left in between. Germline CDR1 and CDR2: SGHTA and FQGTGA. This CDR3 spans 15 amino acids. CDR3 sequence: CASSPPGGSNQPQHF. In nucleotides, the CDR3 is TGTGCCAGCAGCCCCCCCGGGGGTAGCAATCAGCCCCAGCATTTT.

The chain joins TRBV27 to TRBJ2-5; D possibly corresponds to TRBD1 (5 bases). Per germline, CDR1 MNHEY and CDR2 SMNVEV (reference sequence). V was trimmed by 8 bases and J by 6 bases, leaving 22 bases between them. This CDR3 has 15 residues. Here the CDR3 reads CASGVVGASVQTQYF. The DNA for the CDR3 is TGTGCCAGCGGTGTCGTTGGGGCTTCCGTACAGACCCAGTACTTC.

This clone was seen only a few times. The chain has TRBV6-2 or TRBV6-3 and TRBJ2-7; 10 bases are a match to TRBD2. Germline V CDR1 and CDR2: MNHEY, SVGEGT. This CDR3 spans 21 amino acids. The ends lost 2 bases at V and 6 bases at J; junction bases unmatched: 25. CDR3 amino acids: CASSYLFGLWVASGSPREQYF. The CDR3 DNA sequence: TGTGCCAGCAGTTACCTCTTTGGACTCTGGGTGGCTAGCGGGAGTCCGCGCGAGCAGTACTTC.

In the case of this clone: A read error may account for a junction end that differs from germline. V gene TRBV7-9 combines with J gene TRBJ1-1; 7 nucleotides match TRBD1. Germline CDR1 and CDR2: SEHNR and FQNEAQ (reference sequence). The CDR3 covers 12 residues. The CDR3 DNA is TGTGCCAGCAGCCTCGACAGGGAATACCTCCTATTT. It yields the protein CASSLDREYLLF.

The chain couples TRBV2 to TRBJ2-5, with D possibly being TRBD2 (7 bases). Germline CDR1 and CDR2: SNHLY and FYNNEI. The CDR3 has 13 residues. The ends were cut back, 8 bases at V and 2 bases at J, with 12 bases in the middle. In DNA form, the CDR3 reads TGTGCCAGCGGGAGGGGGGAGCAAGAGACCCAGTACTTC. It codes for CASGRGEQETQYF.

The rearrangement joins TRBV30 to TRBJ2-2; tentatively, D is TRBD2 (5 bases). Trimming shortened V by 1 base and J by 6 bases, and 9 bases separated the two germline ends. Germline CDR1 reads GTSNPN; CDR2 reads SVGIG (reference sequence). The CDR3 is made up of 13 amino acids. CDR3 loop: CAWSELGPGELFF. CDR3 bases: TGTGCCTGGAGTGAACTAGGTCCCGGGGAGCTGTTTTTT.

The chain couples TRBV28 to TRBJ2-4, with a tentative D call TRBD2 (6 bases). In germline, CDR1 is MDHEN, CDR2 SYDVKM. This CDR3 comprises 13 residues. Trimming cost V 6 bases and J 3 bases, with 9 bases left between them. The CDR3 loop is CASRSGLKNIQYF. The CDR3 coding sequence is TGTGCCAGCAGGTCGGGACTCAAAAACATTCAGTACTTC.

The chain couples TRBV14 to TRBJ1-4; D may be TRBD1 (5 bases). The V gene's germline CDR1 is SGHDN and CDR2 FVKESK. Between the trimmed V and J ends, which lost 2 bases and 4 bases, there was a span of 14 bases. The CDR3 is 16 amino acids. This CDR3 reads CASSQYAGRGNEKLFF. The DNA for the CDR3 is TGTGCCAGCAGCCAATACGCAGGGCGGGGTAATGAAAAACTGTTTTTT.

This rearrangement joins TRBV9 to TRBJ1-2; 8 bases are shared with TRBD1. Trimming cost V 0 bases and J 6 bases; bases outside gene matches: 7. The CDR3 totals 15 residues. Germline values: CDR1 SGDLS, CDR2 YYNGEE. The CDR3 is CASSVAWTGKDGYTF. The CDR3 nucleotides are TGTGCCAGCAGCGTAGCTTGGACAGGGAAAGATGGCTACACCTTC.

V gene TRBV7-2 combines with J gene TRBJ2-7, with TRBD1 matching 9 bases. The germline gives CDR1 SGHTA, CDR2 FQGNSA. With 3 bases clipped from V and 4 bases from J, the junction kept 13 bases outside the gene matches. The CDR3 consists of 17 residues. The CDR3 region is CASSLAAGTGHSYEQYF. CDR3 sequence (DNA): TGTGCCAGCAGCTTGGCTGCCGGGACAGGGCATTCATACGAGCAGTACTTC.

The CDR3 nucleotides are TGTGCCACCCGGGACAGGGAAAACACCGGGGAGCTGTTTTTT. Translation gives CATRDRENTGELFF. This chain links TRBV15 with TRBJ2-2, with TRBD1 matching 9 bases. Trimming took 8 bases from V and 2 from J; bases not matched to a gene: 3. The CDR3 totals 14 residues. Per the germline V gene, CDR1 is LNHNV and CDR2 is YYDKDF (reference sequence).

This clone was picked up a small number of times. The rearrangement uses TRBV12-3 or TRBV12-4 and TRBJ1-2, with D hard to call. This CDR3 comprises 12 residues. V was shortened by 0 bases and J by 8 bases, with 7 bases between the two germline ends. The CDR3 loop reads CASSLARRGYTF. For the CDR3, the DNA is TGTGCCAGCAGTTTAGCGAGGAGGGGCTACACCTTC.

This clone was detected only a few times. V and J are TRBV6-2 or TRBV6-3 and TRBJ1-1, with 7 bases identical to TRBD1. The ends lost 2 bases at V and 4 bases at J; junction bases unmatched: 4. This CDR3 comprises 14 residues. Looked up from germline, CDR1 is MNHEY and CDR2 is SVGEGT. CDR3: CASSYRDSGTEAFF. The CDR3 bases are TGTGCCAGCAGTTACCGGGACAGCGGCACTGAAGCTTTCTTT.

The V and J genes are TRBV3-1 (or the pseudogene TRBV3-2) and TRBJ1-3; perhaps TRBD1 as D (6 bases). The V end was cut by 5 bases, the J end by 0 bases, with 20 bases between. CDR3 length equals 18 residues. CDR1 is LGHDT and CDR2 is YNNKEL in the germline V gene (reference sequence). CDR3 DNA sequence: TGTGCCAGCAGCATCCGAGCGGGGGGCAGCCGCTCTGGAAACACCATATATTTT. Protein: CASSIRAGGSRSGNTIYF.

J is TRBJ2-2 and V is TRBV14; the match to TRBD1 covers 10 bases. This CDR3 comprises 17 residues. The junction had 8 bases not matched to a gene; V was cut back by 4 bases and J by 3 bases. CDR1 is SGHDN, CDR2 FVKESK, per germline. This CDR3 is CASSRGQGEWDTGELFF. The CDR3 coding sequence is TGTGCCAGCAGCCGCGGACAGGGGGAATGGGACACCGGGGAGCTGTTTTTT. The full variable domain, with the rest looked up from reference TRBV14 and TRBJ2-2, is EAGVTQFPSHSVIEKGQTVTLRCDPISGHDNLYWYRRVMGKEIKFLLHFVKESKQDESGMPNNRFLAERTGGTYSTLKVQPAELEDSGVYFCASSRGQGEWDTGELFFGEGSRLTVL.

This chain links TRBV24-1 with TRBJ2-1; TRBD1 aligns across 8 bases. The germline V gene has CDR1 KGHDR and CDR2 SFDVKD. This CDR3 comprises 18 residues. Trimming at V came to 3 bases and at J to 1 base, leaving 10 bases not matched to a gene. CDR3 coding DNA: TGTGCCACCAGTGATCCACACAAGGGGACAGGTTCCTACAATGAGCAGTTCTTC. Translating it yields CATSDPHKGTGSYNEQFF.